Following are 13 T cell receptor beta chains from one sample sequenced in a study of OX40 agonist ivuxolimab in advanced cancers. TCRdb's copy holds only in-frame clones and misses some; the assay was immunoSEQ multiplex PCR. The sample comprises around 80,000 clones, about 91% of which are singletons, and about 2.5% rests with the top ten. Specimen: CD4+ or CD8+ T cells sorted from blood, collected in a trial of the OX40 agonist ivuxolimab. Receptor source: an adult with an advanced solid tumor such as melanoma, head and neck, liver or kidney cancer.

This clone was seen just once. J is TRBJ1-3 and V is TRBV7-9; D is unresolved. The V end lost 7 bases, the J end lost 2 bases, and 12 bases lay between the germline ends. CDR1 is SEHNR, CDR2 FQNEAQ, per germline (reference sequence). The CDR3 length is 14 residues. This CDR3 is CASTRFETGNTIYF. The DNA of the CDR3 is TGTGCCAGCACCCGCTTTGAGACTGGAAACACCATATATTTT.

This chain uses TRBV19 with TRBJ2-3; 11 bases are shared with TRBD2. CDR3 length equals 15 residues. Germline assignment: CDR1 LNHDA and CDR2 SQIVND (reference sequence). V trimming: 6 bases; J trimming: 4 bases; junction bases outside the gene matches: 6. CDR3 protein: CASSPGTSGADTQYF. Here the CDR3 DNA reads TGTGCCAGTAGCCCTGGGACTAGCGGAGCAGATACGCAGTATTTT.

Here the CDR3 DNA reads TGTGCCACCAGCAGAAGGCGGAACAATGAGCAGTTCTTC. Its protein is CATSRRRNNEQFF. The V and J genes are TRBV15 and TRBJ2-1, with D unclear. Germline V gene data show CDR1 as LNHNV and CDR2 as YYDKDF (reference sequence). The CDR3 has 13 residues. The V end was cut by 2 bases, the J end by 5 bases, with 7 bases between. The full variable domain, its missing parts supplied by reference TRBV15 and TRBJ2-1, is DAMVIQNPRYQVTQFGKPVTLSCSQTLNHNVMYWYQQKSSQAPKLLFHYYDKDFNNEADTPDNFQSRRPNTSFCFLDIRSPGLGDTAMYLCATSRRRNNEQFFGPGTRLTVL.

The gene calls are TRBV11-2 and TRBJ2-3; possibly TRBD2 for D (5 bases). V was trimmed by 8 bases and J by 8 bases, leaving 11 bases between them. This CDR3 is built from 11 residues. The germline CDR1 and CDR2 sequences are SGHAT and FQNNGV. CDR3 protein: CASLTGSTQYF. CDR3 nucleotides: TGTGCCAGCTTAACGGGATCTACGCAGTATTTT.

The chain couples TRBV7-8 to TRBJ2-5; D is undetermined. V shed 4 bases and J shed 5 bases, with 8 bases lying between them. Germline assignment: CDR1 SGHVS and CDR2 FQNEAQ. There are 12 residues in the CDR3. The CDR3 DNA is TGTGCCAGCAGCTCGGAAGCTGAGACCCAGTACTTC. Encoded protein: CASSSEAETQYF.

This clone has just a few counts. The rearrangement links TRBV29-1 to TRBJ1-1; perhaps TRBD1 as D (6 bases). The CDR3 is 15 residues long. V was pared by 2 bases and J by 1 base, with 14 bases between. Germline-derived CDR1 and CDR2 are SQVTM and ANQGSEA. The DNA for the CDR3 is TGCAGCGTTGAAAGTCCCCAGGGGAAGAACACTGAAGCTTTCTTT. It encodes CSVESPQGKNTEAFF.

CDR3 amino acids: CSVGSARGLTGTNEKLFF. CDR3 coding DNA: TGCAGCGTTGGAAGTGCCCGGGGGTTGACCGGAACTAATGAAAAACTGTTTTTT. The gene calls are TRBV29-1 and TRBJ1-4; D possibly corresponds to TRBD1 (5 bases). Trimming removed 4 bases at V and 1 base at J, with 22 bases between. This CDR3 is built from 18 residues. Germline assignment: CDR1 SQVTM and CDR2 ANQGSEA.

V is TRBV2 and J is TRBJ2-1; tentatively, D is TRBD2 (5 bases). This CDR3 contains 15 residues. V lost 1 base and J 4 bases, leaving 11 bases between the germline ends. Looked up from germline, CDR1 is SNHLY and CDR2 is FYNNEI. Here the CDR3 DNA reads TGTGCCAGCAGTGAAGAGATAGCGTCGTACAATGAGCAGTTCTTC. Protein product: CASSEEIASYNEQFF. Full variable domain (outside the CDR3, taken from reference TRBV2 and TRBJ2-1): EPEVTQTPSHQVTQMGQEVILRCVPISNHLYFYWYRQILGQKVEFLVSFYNNEISEKSEIFDDQFSVERPDGSNFTLKIRSTKLEDSAMYFCASSEEIASYNEQFFGPGTRLTVL.

The chain is built from TRBV7-2 and TRBJ2-1; 7 bases are a match to TRBD2. Germline V gene sequence: CDR1 SGHTA, CDR2 FQGNSA. J gave up 6 bases and V 5 bases, and 4 bases lay outside the gene matches. This CDR3 comprises 13 residues. The DNA of the CDR3 is TGTGCCAGCAGCCTCACGGGGGGCAATGAGCAGTTCTTC. Its translation: CASSLTGGNEQFF.

The chain carries TRBV30 and TRBJ1-2; a possible D gene is TRBD1 (5 bases). Per germline, CDR1 GTSNPN and CDR2 SVGIG (reference sequence). The length of the CDR3 is 15 residues. Between the trimmed V and J ends, which lost 4 bases and 4 bases, there was a span of 19 bases. CDR3 in DNA: TGTGCCTGGATATTTGAGGGGCTCAAAATCTATGGCTACACCTTC. It specifies CAWIFEGLKIYGYTF.

The chain is built from TRBV7-2 and TRBJ2-2; 11 bases are a match to TRBD2. Germline V gives CDR1 SGHTA, CDR2 FQGNSA. CDR3 length: 16 amino acids. Germline trimming cut 2 bases from V and 4 bases from J; bases unmatched to any gene: 3. CDR3 region: CASSLTSGSITGELFF. The CDR3 DNA follows: TGTGCCAGCAGCTTAACTAGCGGGAGTATCACCGGGGAGCTGTTTTTT. The variable domain in full, completed from reference TRBV7-2 and TRBJ2-2, reads GAGVSQSPSNKVTEKGKDVELRCDPISGHTALYWYRQSLGQGLEFLIYFQGNSAPDKSGLPSDRFSAERTGGSVSTLTIQRTQQEDSAVYLCASSLTSGSITGELFFGEGSRLTVL.

The chain recombines TRBV5-1 with TRBJ2-7, with D possibly matching TRBD1 (5 bases). CDR1 is SGHRS, CDR2 YFSETQ, per germline. This CDR3 comprises 13 residues. V lost 7 bases and J lost 0, with 11 bases in between. The CDR3 sequence is CASGPDNSYEQYF. As DNA, the CDR3 is TGCGCCAGCGGCCCGGACAACTCCTACGAGCAGTACTTC.

The chain combines TRBV5-6 with TRBJ2-5; 9 bases line up with TRBD1. CDR3 length: 15 amino acids. The germline V gene has CDR1 SGHDT and CDR2 YYEEEE. V lost 2 bases, J lost 7 bases, and 9 bases stayed unmatched. CDR3 residues: CASSLLDRGAGTQYF. CDR3 sequence (DNA): TGTGCCAGCAGCTTACTCGACAGGGGGGCTGGGACCCAGTACTTC.